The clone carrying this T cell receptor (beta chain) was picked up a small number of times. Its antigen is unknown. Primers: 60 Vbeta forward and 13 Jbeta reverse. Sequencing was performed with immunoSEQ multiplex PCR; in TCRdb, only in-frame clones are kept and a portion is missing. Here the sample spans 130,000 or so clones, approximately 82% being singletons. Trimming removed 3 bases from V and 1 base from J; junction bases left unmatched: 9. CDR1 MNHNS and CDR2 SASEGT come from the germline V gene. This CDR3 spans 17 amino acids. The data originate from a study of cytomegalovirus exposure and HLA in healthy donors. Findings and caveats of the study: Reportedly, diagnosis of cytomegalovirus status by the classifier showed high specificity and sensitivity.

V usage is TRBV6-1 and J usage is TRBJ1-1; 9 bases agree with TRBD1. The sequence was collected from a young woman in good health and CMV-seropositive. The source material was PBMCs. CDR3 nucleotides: TGTGCCAGCAGTGACGTCCCGGGACAGGGTTGGAACACTGAAGCTTTCTTT. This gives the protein CASSDVPGQGWNTEAFF.